What follows are 20 T cell receptor beta chains derived from one specimen sequenced in a study of T-cell memory formation after mild COVID-19. TCRdb reprocessed the 5' RACE reads via MiXCR and lists one record per CDR3 protein. Here the sample spans about 350,000 distinct CDR3 sequences, around 15% being singletons. The sequenced sample consisted of PBMCs or a T cell subset sorted from them (not recorded which). The receptors here all came from a man aged 18 to 35 who had mild COVID-19 (a few samples of this study predate the infection). Cell type and time point are not known.

This clonotype was seen repeatedly, ten times or more. At one of its ends the junction is not consistent with the germline gene, which may arise from a read error. This chain joins TRBV7-9 and TRBJ1-1; D call uncertain. The CDR3 totals 13 residues. Germline values: CDR1 SEHNR, CDR2 FQNEAQ (reference sequence). CDR3 region: CASSLVADTEAFF. The CDR3 nucleotides read TGCGCCAGCAGCCTGGTAGCTGATACTGAAGCTTTCTTT.

The V call is TRBV5-6, the J call TRBJ1-1; D not resolved. Germline V gives CDR1 SGHDT, CDR2 YYEEEE. The CDR3 contains 14 residues. Trimming cost V 2 bases and J 3 bases, with 11 bases left between them. In DNA, the CDR3 is TGTGCCAGCAGCTTTGGGGAGAGGGACACTGAAGCTTTCTTT. Protein product: CASSFGERDTEAFF.

This clonotype was seen ten or more times. This chain joins TRBV7-9 and TRBJ2-7, with 10 bases fitting TRBD1. Germline assignment: CDR1 SEHNR and CDR2 FQNEAQ (reference sequence). This CDR3 is built from 18 residues. Trimming took 1 base from V and 2 from J; bases not matched to a gene: 11. The CDR3 region is CASSLGVVGDRGPYEQYV. CDR3 sequence (DNA): TGTGCCAGCAGCTTAGGTGTAGTAGGGGACAGGGGCCCCTACGAGCAGTACGTC.

This clonotype was observed many times. This chain joins TRBV7-9 and TRBJ2-1; 9 nucleotides agree with TRBD1. Germline CDR1 is SEHNR and CDR2 is FQNEAQ (reference sequence). This CDR3 is built from 12 residues. V shed 11 bases, J shed 7 bases, and the junction held 6 bases outside the gene matches. This CDR3 reads CAPGTGSNEQFF. As DNA, the CDR3 is TGTGCCCCGGGGACAGGGTCGAATGAGCAGTTCTTC.

J is TRBJ2-3 and V is TRBV5-1; 11 bases line up with TRBD2. The V segment lost 2 bases and the J segment 6 bases; nucleotides outside the gene matches: 11. The CDR3 covers 17 residues. Germline values: CDR1 SGHRS, CDR2 YFSETQ. In nucleotides, the CDR3 is TGCGCCAGCAGCTTAAAACGACTAGCGGGGTCAGCCGATACGCAGTATTTT. Translating gives CASSLKRLAGSADTQYF. The entire variable domain, with the rest obtained from reference TRBV5-1 and TRBJ2-3, is as follows: KAGVTQTPRYLIKTRGQQVTLSCSPISGHRSVSWYQQTPGQGLQFLFEYFSETQRNKGNFPGRFSGRQFSNSRSEMNVSTLELGDSALYLCASSLKRLAGSADTQYFGPGTRLTVL.

On this clonotype: This clone may be a read error of a much larger clone one base away. CDR3 region: CAGSYRVSGGREQYF. The CDR3 DNA sequence: TGTGCCGGCAGTTACCGGGTGTCAGGGGGGCGCGAGCAGTACTTC. The genes are TRBV6-5 and TRBJ2-7, with D possibly TRBD1 on 7 matching bases. Germline loops: CDR1 MNHEY, CDR2 SVGAGI. The CDR3 loop spans 15 amino acids.

V usage is TRBV12-3 or TRBV12-4 and J usage is TRBJ2-5; D may be TRBD1 or TRBD2 (6 bases each). This CDR3 has 13 residues. The ends were cut back, 3 bases at V and 5 bases at J, with 10 bases in the middle. CDR3 DNA sequence: TGTGCCAGCAGTTTTTGGGGGGCGGAGACCCAGTACTTC. It is translated as CASSFWGAETQYF.

This clonotype has just a few counts. The chain carries TRBV4-1 and TRBJ1-2; possible D gene TRBD1, 6 bases. Trimming took off 1 base at V and 0 bases at J, with 12 bases between the two ends. Germline values: CDR1 MGHRA, CDR2 YSYEKL. This CDR3 spans 16 amino acids. The CDR3 sequence: CASSQGRGNPNYGYTF. CDR3 DNA: TGCGCCAGCAGCCAAGGGAGGGGGAACCCTAACTATGGCTACACCTTC.

This clonotype was observed at least ten times. V and J are TRBV5-1 and TRBJ2-4; D uncertain. Trimming shortened V by 1 base and J by 8 bases, and 7 bases separated the two germline ends. In germline, CDR1 is SGHRS, CDR2 YFSETQ. The CDR3 covers 12 residues. The CDR3 spells CASSLPSDIQYF. CDR3 nucleotide sequence: TGCGCCAGCAGCTTGCCATCAGACATTCAGTACTTC.

This rearrangement joins TRBV9 to TRBJ2-1, with D tentatively TRBD1 (7 bases). The CDR3 consists of 15 residues. V was shortened by 3 bases and J by 4 bases, with 14 bases between the two germline ends. Germline CDR1 SGDLS, CDR2 YYNGEE. The CDR3 sequence: CASSARGTAYNEQFF. CDR3 DNA sequence: TGTGCCAGCAGCGCACGGGGGACAGCTTACAATGAGCAGTTCTTC.

This chain joins TRBV6-5 and TRBJ2-7; 8 bases agree with TRBD2. CDR1 is MNHEY, CDR2 SVGAGI, per germline. The CDR3 is 14 amino acids. The V and J ends lost 0 bases and 5 bases, in that order; junction bases with no gene match: 3. The CDR3 bases are TGTGCCAGCAGTTACTCATCGGGGGGGGACGAGCAGTACTTC. Encoded protein: CASSYSSGGDEQYF.

The J gene is TRBJ2-5, the V gene TRBV29-1; the match to TRBD1 covers 9 bases. The CDR3 is 13 amino acids. CDR1 and CDR2 (germline): SQVTM, ANQGSEA. The V and J ends lost 8 bases and 5 bases, in that order; junction bases with no gene match: 9. The CDR3 protein is CSLPGQGMETQYF. CDR3 nucleotide sequence: TGCAGCCTCCCGGGACAGGGTATGGAGACCCAGTACTTC.

This clonotype was counted between two and nine times. V usage is TRBV24-1 and J usage is TRBJ2-2, with D perhaps matching TRBD2 (6 bases). Looked up from germline, CDR1 is KGHDR and CDR2 is SFDVKD. The germline V and J ends were trimmed by 1 base and 0 bases, with 11 bases remaining between them. The CDR3 covers 17 residues. Here the CDR3 reads CATSDLPGTSNTGELFF. CDR3 DNA sequence: TGTGCCACCAGTGATTTACCCGGGACTTCGAACACCGGGGAGCTGTTTTTT.

This sequence joins TRBV7-3 and TRBJ1-1; D is uncertain. Per the germline V gene, CDR1 is SGHTA and CDR2 is FQGTGA. V dropped 6 bases and J dropped 4 bases, with 12 bases sitting between them. The CDR3 is made up of 13 amino acids. In DNA, the CDR3 is TGTGCCAGCAGTTTTAGCGACGCCACTGAAGCTTTCTTT. Its translation is CASSFSDATEAFF.

The CDR3 sequence: CATSDFRDNSGNTIYF. CDR3 coding DNA: TGTGCCACCAGTGATTTCCGGGACAACTCTGGAAACACCATATATTTT. The chain has TRBV24-1 and TRBJ1-3, with D possibly matching TRBD1 (6 bases). The germline gives CDR1 KGHDR, CDR2 SFDVKD. The CDR3 sequence is 16 residues long. V was cut by 1 base and J by 0 bases, with 9 bases left in between.

This clonotype was recorded a few times. This chain links TRBV19 with TRBJ1-1, with unresolved D. Germline-derived CDR1 and CDR2 are LNHDA and SQIVND (reference sequence). The CDR3 runs 15 residues. The V and J ends lost 5 bases and 1 base respectively, with 14 bases between them. CDR3 region: CASSLGWERNTEAFF. CDR3 nucleotides: TGTGCCAGTAGTCTGGGCTGGGAGAGGAACACTGAAGCTTTCTTT.

Only a few counts were recorded for this clonotype. The chain couples TRBV7-9 to TRBJ2-5, with D perhaps given as TRBD1 or TRBD2 (5 bases each). CDR3 length equals 13 residues. V was shortened by 5 bases and J by 7 bases, with 14 bases between the two germline ends. Per the germline V gene, CDR1 is SEHNR and CDR2 is FQNEAQ (reference sequence). CDR3 protein: CASSPSPGPTQYF. The CDR3 nucleotides read TGTGCCAGCAGCCCGAGTCCGGGGCCGACCCAGTACTTC.

This clonotype was counted many times. The chain uses TRBV5-1 and TRBJ2-1; TRBD1 matches 9 bases. This CDR3 region has 13 residues. The V and J ends lost 4 bases and 4 bases, in that order; junction bases with no gene match: 0. The germline gives CDR1 SGHRS, CDR2 YFSETQ. CDR3 DNA: TGCGCCAGCAGCGACAGGGGGTACAATGAGCAGTTCTTC. Protein product: CASSDRGYNEQFF.

This clonotype has a handful of counts. The chain uses TRBV12-3 or TRBV12-4 and TRBJ2-1, with no clear D. The CDR3 is 14 residues long. V was clipped by 1 base and J by 6 bases, with 10 bases between them. The CDR3 region is CASSLGSYPNEQFF. The CDR3 nucleotides read TGTGCCAGCAGTTTAGGTTCCTATCCCAATGAGCAGTTCTTC.

This clonotype was seen many times. This chain uses TRBV6-5 with TRBJ2-2, with a possible D match to TRBD2 (6 bases). Trimming shortened V by 8 bases and J by 3 bases, and 10 bases separated the two germline ends. CDR1 MNHEY and CDR2 SVGAGI come from the germline V gene. The CDR3 covers 13 residues. CDR3 DNA sequence: TGTGCCAGCTGGCGGGGAGACACCGGGGAGCTGTTTTTT. It specifies CASWRGDTGELFF.